This T cell receptor (beta chain) was identified in a study of blood T cells in healthy people across ages. About this clonotype: Its antigen is not identified.

Trimming took off 2 bases at V and 6 bases at J, with 12 bases between the two ends. CDR1 and CDR2 (germline): MNHEY, SMNVEV (reference sequence). The CDR3 has 14 amino acids. Through a sample-barcoded 5' primer and a J-beta primer mix, a second PCR was run for about 7 to 12 cycles. The template-switch adaptor, which had 12 random nucleotides, put a tag on each cDNA molecule. Per-sample output comprised a minimum of 2.5 million paired-end reads containing CDR3. MiXCR, applied by TCRdb to the 5' RACE reads, yields one record per CDR3 protein. The table includes about 830,000 distinct CDR3 sequences, 55% to 70% detected once. The study's findings and limits: Strongly correlated with naive T cell percentage was TCR beta diversity. The diversity estimates, figures obtained from one million T cells, were considered underestimates.

The J gene is TRBJ2-3, the V gene TRBV27, with TRBD2 as a possible D gene (6 bases). The material sequenced was blood. This receptor was taken from a man aged 30 to 39 in good health. The CDR3 is CASSLGEVADTQYF. As DNA, the CDR3 is TGTGCCAGCAGTTTAGGGGAGGTCGCGGATACGCAGTATTTT.